Listed below are T cell receptor beta chains from one sample, sequenced in a study of shared clonotypes between healthy human individuals. Some clones are missing from TCRdb's copy, which holds only in-frame ones; the method was immunoSEQ multiplex PCR. This sample yields some 790,000 clones, of which 72% are seen a single time; around 1.8% belongs to the top ten. Sequenced: memory CD4+ T cells sorted from blood. These receptors originate from a woman aged 25 to 39 in good health. CDR3s leave out the opening cysteine and the closing phenylalanine or tryptophan.

v_gene: TRBV5-1; j_gene: TRBJ1-2; CDR3aa: ASSPGRPTNYGYT
v_gene: TRBV11-3; j_gene: TRBJ2-3; CDR3aa: ASGPGLAGVGDTQY
v_gene: TRBV5-6; j_gene: TRBJ2-3; CDR3aa: ASSLGLAGRTDTQY
v_gene: TRBV5-1; j_gene: TRBJ2-3; CDR3aa: ASSLGSGTGDTQY
v_gene: TRBV18; j_gene: TRBJ1-3; CDR3aa: ASSPDRAAGNTIY
v_gene: TRBV5-4; j_gene: TRBJ2-1; CDR3aa: ASSLDNEQF
v_gene: TRBV28; j_gene: TRBJ2-7; CDR3aa: ATQRGTRGQY
v_gene: TRBV5-1; j_gene: TRBJ2-5; CDR3aa: ASSLILDQETQY
v_gene: TRBV11-1; j_gene: TRBJ2-1; CDR3aa: ASSPMGRSFFNEQF
v_gene: TRBV27; j_gene: TRBJ2-7; CDR3aa: ASTRTGASSYEQY